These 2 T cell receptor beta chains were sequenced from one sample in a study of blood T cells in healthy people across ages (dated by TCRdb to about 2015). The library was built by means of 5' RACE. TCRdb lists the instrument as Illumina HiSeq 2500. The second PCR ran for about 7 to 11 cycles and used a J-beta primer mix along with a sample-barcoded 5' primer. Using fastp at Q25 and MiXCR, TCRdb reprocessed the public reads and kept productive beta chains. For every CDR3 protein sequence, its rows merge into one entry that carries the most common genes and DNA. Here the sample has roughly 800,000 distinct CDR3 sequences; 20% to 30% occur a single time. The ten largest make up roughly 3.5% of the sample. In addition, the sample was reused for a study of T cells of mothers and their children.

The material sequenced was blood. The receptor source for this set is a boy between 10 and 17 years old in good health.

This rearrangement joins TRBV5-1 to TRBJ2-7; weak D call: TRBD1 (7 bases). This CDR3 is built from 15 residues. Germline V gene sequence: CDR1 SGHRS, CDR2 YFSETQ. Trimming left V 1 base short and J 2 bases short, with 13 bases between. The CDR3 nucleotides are TGCGCCAGCAGCTTGATCGCAGGGGGGACCTACGAGCAGTACTTC. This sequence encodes CASSLIAGGTYEQYF.

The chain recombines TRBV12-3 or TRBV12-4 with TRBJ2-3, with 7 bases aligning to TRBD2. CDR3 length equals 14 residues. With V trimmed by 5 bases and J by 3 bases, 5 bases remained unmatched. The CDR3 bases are TGTGCCAGCAGTGCGACTAGCAGTACAGATACGCAGTATTTT. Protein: CASSATSSTDTQYF.